This T cell receptor beta chain came from a study of radiation and T cells in renal cell carcinoma. This CDR3 contains 16 residues. V lost 0 bases, J lost 6 bases, and 7 bases stayed unmatched. CDR1 and CDR2 (germline): MNHEY, SVGAGI. This clone was found once. Time point meaning: blood 2 weeks post-SBRT. Treatment indicated: 15 Gy SBRT to primary tumor, nephrectomy 4 weeks later. Sequenced by immunoSEQ multiplex PCR; TCRdb stores in-frame clones only, minus some. The top ten clones hold roughly 6.2% of a sample with approximately 120,000 clones, about four fifths of them seen once. The clonotype comes from a man in his fifties or sixties with renal cell carcinoma. This rearrangement joins TRBV6-5 to TRBJ2-5; 10 nucleotides match TRBD1. The material was blood, obtained from a patient whose treatment included radiotherapy and nephrectomy. The CDR3 sequence is CASSYSGTGVSQTQYF. CDR3 nucleotides: TGTGCCAGCAGTTACTCCGGGACAGGGGTTTCGCAGACCCAGTACTTC.